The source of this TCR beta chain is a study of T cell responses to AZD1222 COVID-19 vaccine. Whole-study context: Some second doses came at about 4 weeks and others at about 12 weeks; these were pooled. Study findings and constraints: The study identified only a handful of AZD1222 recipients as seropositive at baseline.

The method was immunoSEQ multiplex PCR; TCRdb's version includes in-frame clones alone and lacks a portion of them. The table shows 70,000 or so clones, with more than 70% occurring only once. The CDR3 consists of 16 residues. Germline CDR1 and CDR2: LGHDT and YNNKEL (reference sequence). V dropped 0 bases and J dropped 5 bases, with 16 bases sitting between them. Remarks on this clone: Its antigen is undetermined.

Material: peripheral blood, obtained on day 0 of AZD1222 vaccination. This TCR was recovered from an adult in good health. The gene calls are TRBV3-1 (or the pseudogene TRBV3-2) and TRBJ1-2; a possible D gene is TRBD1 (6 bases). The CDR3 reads CASSQEGGQFIYGYTF. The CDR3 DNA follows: TGTGCCAGCAGCCAAGAGGGCGGACAGTTTATTTATGGCTACACCTTC.